This T cell receptor beta chain was found in a study of blood T cell repertoires in COVID-19. Study-wide background: Donors in the United States, Italy and Spain gave samples during acute or convalescent COVID-19.

Individuals aged roughly 18 to 95 years were recruited from about two dozen US areas. The data were produced by immunoSEQ multiplex PCR, yet TCRdb's version contains in-frame clones alone and is incomplete. This sample yields approximately 300,000 clones, of which 86% are seen a single time; about 4.2% belongs to the top ten. Sequenced sample: PBMCs or T cells enriched from blood (not recorded which). The TCR comes from a man aged 25 to 45 who had recovered from COVID-19.

The CDR3 spells CASTNGGIDGYTF. CDR3 nucleotides: TGTGCCAGCACTAACGGGGGAATAGACGGCTACACCTTC. The chain couples TRBV6-5 to TRBJ1-2; a possible D gene is TRBD1 (5 bases). Trimming pared 7 bases from V and 8 bases from J, leaving 17 bases between. The CDR3 covers 13 residues. Looked up from germline, CDR1 is MNHEY and CDR2 is SVGAGI.